The clone carrying this T cell receptor (beta chain) was detected ten times or more. Sample time point: longitudinal time-point 2. The germline CDR1 and CDR2 sequences are MGHRA and YSYEKL. The CDR3 spans 15 residues. The ends were cut back, 4 bases at V and 10 bases at J, with 22 bases in the middle. With 10-nucleotide random UMIs included, cDNA was synthesized by 5'RACE. TCRdb re-called the 5' RACE reads with MiXCR, one entry per CDR3 protein. The sample yields 80,000 to 100,000 distinct CDR3 sequences, nearly 6% seen once. These data belong to a study of neurological immune-mediated disorders. The sequence was obtained from a woman aged 55-75 years with multiple sclerosis. Sequencing used PBMCs. The chain combines TRBV4-1 with TRBJ1-1, with unresolved D. Here the CDR3 reads CASSLTLEGIRGAFF. Written as DNA, the CDR3 is TGCGCCAGCAGCCTCACTTTGGAGGGCATCCGAGGAGCTTTCTTT.